One TCR beta chain is described in this entry. This sample stems from a study of blood T cell repertoires in COVID-19. In the original processing: Estimated nucleated cell counts came from reference gene primer amplification. Sequencing used immunoSEQ multiplex PCR; TCRdb keeps in-frame clones, though not all of them. The D gene and trimming were derived from the DNA, and the V and J assignments and clone size from that table. The sample gives 350,000 to 450,000 clones, about 88% of which show up once; 1.4% is in the top ten. The CDR3 covers 14 residues. The germline V gene has CDR1 MGHRA and CDR2 YSYEKL. The ends were cut back, 7 bases at V and 4 bases at J, with 15 bases in the middle.

This TCR was recovered from a woman aged 18-29 years who had been exposed to COVID-19. The chain has TRBV4-1 and TRBJ2-3; possibly TRBD1 for D (6 bases). Source material: PBMCs or T cells enriched from blood (not recorded which). Here the CDR3 reads CASNGGLGADTQYF. The CDR3, as DNA: TGCGCCAGCAATGGGGGCTTAGGTGCAGATACGCAGTATTTT.